These T cell receptor beta chains were read from a single sample in a study of regulatory T cells in long-lasting Graves disease. MiXCR was run by TCRdb on the multiplex PCR reads, yielding one entry per CDR3 protein. The data hold under 450,000 distinct CDR3 sequences, with about 25% observed a single time. Sample: peripheral blood mononuclear cells (PBMCs), taken when the disease was refractory, from a patient treated with antithyroid drugs. All receptors derive from a female donor with Graves disease. CDR3s include the opening cysteine and the closing phenylalanine or tryptophan. The order of the fields is J gene, clone size, V gene, D gene, CDR3 DNA, CDR3 protein. A D gene is named only where the DNA matches it firmly. Clone size is stated in some rows and not others, as once, few, many or a class when expanded.

TRBJ1-1,many,TRBV20-1,TRBD1,TGCAGTGCTAGAGGGTGGACAGGGAACACGAACACTGAAGCTTTCTTT,CSARGWTGNTNTEAFF
TRBJ2-7,few,TRBV20-1,NA,TGCAGTGCTAGAGGGTCAGGAGGGAGTATCTACGAGCAGTACTTC,CSARGSGGSIYEQYF
TRBJ2-2,NA,TRBV5-1,TRBD1,TGCGCCAGCAGCTTTTGGACAGGGTCCGGGGAGCTGTTTTTT,CASSFWTGSGELFF
TRBJ2-7,many,TRBV7-2,TRBD2,TGTGCCAGCAGCCCGCCTAGCGGGAAGAGATCGTACGAGCAGTACTTC,CASSPPSGKRSYEQYF
TRBJ2-7,NA,TRBV10-3,NA,TGTGCCATCAGCCAGGGATCCGCCTACGAGCAGTACTTC,CAISQGSAYEQYF
TRBJ1-2,many,TRBV10-3,TRBD1,TGTGCCATCAGAGGGGGACAGGCCTATGGCTACACCTTC,CAIRGGQAYGYTF
TRBJ1-2,many,TRBV7-2,NA,TGTGCCAGCAGCTTAGCGGCAGGAAACTATGGCTACACCTTC,CASSLAAGNYGYTF
TRBJ2-2,NA,TRBV7-8,NA,TGTGCCAGCTGCCTTTCCTCGCGGGGGAACACCGGGGAGCTGTTTTTT,CASCLSSRGNTGELFF
TRBJ1-1,many,TRBV5-1,TRBD1,TGTGCCAGCAGTCTCGGGACAGGGGCTAACACTGAAGCTTTCTTT,CASSLGTGANTEAFF
TRBJ2-5,NA,TRBV4-3,NA,TGCGCCAGCAGCCAAGGGGTCAGCGGCCAAGAGACCCAGTACTTC,CASSQGVSGQETQYF
TRBJ2-1,once,TRBV6-1,NA,TGTGCCAGCAGCGTCCTCGGGGACGGGTACAATGAGCAGTTCTTC,CASSVLGDGYNEQFF
TRBJ2-2,NA,TRBV6-1,NA,TGTGCCAGCAGTAAGAAGATTCCGGGACTTCTCCTCTCCGGGGAGCTGTTTTTT,CASSKKIPGLLLSGELFF
TRBJ2-5,NA,TRBV10-3,TRBD2,TGTGCCACGGCCCTGCGGGAGGGCCCAGAGACCCAGTACTTC,CATALREGPETQYF
TRBJ2-2,NA,TRBV7-3,NA,TGTGCCAGCAGCTTAATGGCAAATCCGAACACCGGGGAGCTGTTTTTT,CASSLMANPNTGELFF
TRBJ2-7,few,TRBV7-9,NA,TGTGCCAGCGCCGTAGACCACGAGCAGTACTTC,CASAVDHEQYF
TRBJ1-1,many,TRBV2,NA,TGTGCCAGCAGAAACACCCTTTCGGCTGAAGCTTTCTTT,CASRNTLSAEAFF
TRBJ2-5,many,TRBV7-2,NA,TGTGCCAGCAGCTTAGATAGCGGCCAAGAGACCCAGTACTTC,CASSLDSGQETQYF
TRBJ1-2,few,TRBV20-1,NA,TGCAGTGCACCTACAGGCGGTGGCTACACCTTC,CSAPTGGGYTF
TRBJ2-7,few,TRBV12-3/TRBV12-4,TRBD2,TGTGCCAGCAGTCCCGGGACTAGCTGGCGGGACGAGCAGTACTTC,CASSPGTSWRDEQYF
TRBJ1-2,many,TRBV7-2,NA,TGTGCCAGCAGCTGGGGCAGCGGGGAGTCCGGCTACACCTTC,CASSWGSGESGYTF
TRBJ2-5,many,TRBV7-3,TRBD2,TGTGCCAGCAGAGCGGGAGCGGAGGAGACCCAGTACTTC,CASRAGAEETQYF
TRBJ1-1,NA,TRBV19,NA,TGTGCCAGTAGACAGGATGGGCCTGGTGAAGCTTTCTTT,CASRQDGPGEAFF
TRBJ1-2,many,TRBV28,NA,TGTGCCAGCAGTTTATTAGGGGGATACTACACCTTC,CASSLLGGYYTF
TRBJ1-1,few,TRBV15,NA,TGTGCCACCAGCAGAGGGGACAAAACGGACACTGAAGCTTTCTTT,CATSRGDKTDTEAFF
TRBJ1-1,NA,TRBV5-4,TRBD1,TGTGCCAGCAGCCCGACGGGACAGGGAGACACTGAAGCTTTCTTT,CASSPTGQGDTEAFF
TRBJ1-2,many,TRBV12-3/TRBV12-4,NA,TGTGCCAGCAGTCTCGGGACGGCGGAACGTGGACGCTACACCTTC,CASSLGTAERGRYTF